The T cell receptor beta chain described here comes from a study of T cell changes during pregnancy in multiple sclerosis. Trimming pared 5 bases from V and 8 bases from J, leaving 16 bases between. Germline CDR1 and CDR2: SGHAT and FQDESV (reference sequence). The CDR3 is made up of 14 amino acids. The assay was immunoSEQ multiplex PCR, and TCRdb's table has in-frame clones only and misses some. This sample yields tens of thousands of clones, of which 94% are seen a single time; less than 0.15% belongs to the top ten. The V gene is TRBV11-1, the J gene TRBJ2-1, with D perhaps matching TRBD1 (5 bases). This material consisted of CD4+ T cells from peripheral blood mononuclear cells, taken after pregnancy. The sequence was collected from a female donor with multiple sclerosis, enrolled in a pregnancy study. The DNA of the CDR3 is TGTGCCAGCAGCCATGGACAAGCCAGAGATGAGCAGTTCTTC. Translation: CASSHGQARDEQFF.